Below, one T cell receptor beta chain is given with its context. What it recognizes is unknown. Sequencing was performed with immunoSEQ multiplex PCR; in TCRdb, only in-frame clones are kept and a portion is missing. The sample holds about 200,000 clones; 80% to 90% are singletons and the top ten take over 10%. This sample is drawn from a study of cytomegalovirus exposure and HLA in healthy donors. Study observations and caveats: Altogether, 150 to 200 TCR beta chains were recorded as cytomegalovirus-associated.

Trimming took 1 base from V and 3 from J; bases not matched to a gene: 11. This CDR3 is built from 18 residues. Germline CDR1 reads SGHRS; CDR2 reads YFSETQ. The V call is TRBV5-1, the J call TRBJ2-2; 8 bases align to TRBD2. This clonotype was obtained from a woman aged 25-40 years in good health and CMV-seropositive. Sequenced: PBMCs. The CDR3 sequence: CASSLTVVGRADTGELFF. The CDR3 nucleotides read TGCGCCAGCAGCTTGACGGTTGTCGGGAGGGCCGACACCGGGGAGCTGTTTTTT.